This record covers a single TCR beta chain. The antigen remains undetermined. This specimen belongs to a study of cytomegalovirus exposure and HLA in healthy donors. Across the study: A later analysis reported the same platform for the 90 to 150 validation repertoires and the roughly 700 first-cohort repertoires. Whole-study findings and limits: Most TCR sequences were uncommon, yet certain public TCRs appeared in many donors.

Repertoires were generated with immunoSEQ multiplex PCR, while TCRdb's copy carries only in-frame clones and drops some. The table includes about 160,000 clones, about 88% detected once. CDR3 length equals 10 residues. Trimming shortened V by 9 bases and J by 3 bases, and 6 bases separated the two germline ends. The germline CDR1 and CDR2 sequences are SNHLY and FYNNEI. The sequence was collected from a woman aged 18-29 years in good health and CMV-seronegative. The chain is built from TRBV2 and TRBJ2-7; D is possibly TRBD1 (5 bases). The material sequenced was PBMCs. The CDR3 DNA follows: TGTGCCAGTACAGGCTACGAGCAGTACTTC. Its protein product is CASTGYEQYF.